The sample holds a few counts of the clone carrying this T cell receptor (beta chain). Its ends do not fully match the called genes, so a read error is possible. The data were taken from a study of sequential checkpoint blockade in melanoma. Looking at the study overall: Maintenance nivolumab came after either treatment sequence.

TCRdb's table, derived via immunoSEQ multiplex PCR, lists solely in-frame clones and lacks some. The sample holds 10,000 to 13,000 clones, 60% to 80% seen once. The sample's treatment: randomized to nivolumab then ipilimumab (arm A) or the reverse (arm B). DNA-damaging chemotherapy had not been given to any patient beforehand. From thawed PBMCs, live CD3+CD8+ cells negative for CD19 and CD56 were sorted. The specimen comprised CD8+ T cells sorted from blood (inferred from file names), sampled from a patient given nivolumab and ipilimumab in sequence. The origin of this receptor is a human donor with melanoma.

The CDR3: CASSDGLFRVTF. CDR3 DNA sequence: TGTGCCAGCAGCGACGGACTATTCCGGGTAACATTT. V gene TRBV7-9 combines with J gene TRBJ1-5; D gene uncertain. The CDR3 runs 12 residues. Germline values: CDR1 SEHNR, CDR2 FQNEAQ (reference sequence).